These 19 T cell receptor beta chains share one sample of origin, sequenced in a study of shared clonotypes between healthy human individuals. Generated by immunoSEQ multiplex PCR, the TCRdb table keeps only in-frame clones and is missing some. The sample lists about 1.1 million clones; approximately 80% were seen once. Input material: memory CD4+ T cells from PBMCs. Stated subset: CD45RA-negative fraction. The origin of the receptors is a young man in good health. Some clones in this sample may be carry-over from other donors' samples.

This clone was detected only once. This chain uses TRBV11-2 with TRBJ2-7; TRBD1 matches at 8 bases. The CDR3 covers 17 residues. V shed 4 bases and J 4 bases; nucleotides not matched to a gene: 15. Germline CDR1 and CDR2: SGHAT and FQNNGV. CDR3 in amino acids: CASSYSRDRSLKYEQYF. DNA of the CDR3: TGTGCCAGCAGCTATTCCCGGGACAGGTCCCTTAAATACGAGCAGTACTTC.

The chain joins TRBV27 to TRBJ1-2, with TRBD1 as a possible D gene (6 bases). Trimming cost V 0 bases and J 8 bases, with 13 bases left between them. Germline V CDR1 and CDR2: MNHEY, SMNVEV (reference sequence). This CDR3 is 14 amino acids long. The CDR3 spells CASSLSSPGEGYTF. The CDR3 DNA follows: TGTGCCAGCAGTTTATCTAGTCCAGGGGAAGGCTACACCTTC.

The chain employs TRBV7-9 and TRBJ1-1, with D tentatively TRBD1 (5 bases). CDR1 and CDR2 from the germline V gene are SEHNR and FQNEAQ (reference sequence). The CDR3 totals 13 residues. V lost 1 base and J lost 3, with 6 bases in between. As DNA, the CDR3 is TGTGCCAGCAGCTTAGGACAGCACACTGAAGCTTTCTTT. Translation gives CASSLGQHTEAFF.

This clone has only a few counts. Given a far larger clone just one base away, this is likely a sequencing read error. Other DNA variants within this sample encode the same CDR3. The chain uses TRBV2 and TRBJ1-1, with D unresolved. This CDR3 is 14 amino acids long. Germline V gene lookup returns CDR1 SNHLY and CDR2 FYNNEI. The DNA of the CDR3 is TGTGCCAGCAGACGGGTTAGTTCGTACACTGAAGCCTTCTTT. Translated: CASRRVSSYTEAFF.

This clone has only a few counts. This may stem from a read error, because a much larger clone lies one nucleotide away. Distinct nucleotide sequences in the sample also encode this CDR3. This chain uses TRBV9 with TRBJ2-5; no firm D call. Germline loops: CDR1 SGDLS, CDR2 YYNGEE. Between the trimmed V and J ends, which lost 0 bases and 3 bases, there was a span of 0 bases. CDR3 length: 11 amino acids. CDR3 protein: CASSVEETQYF. The CDR3 DNA reads as TGTGCCAGCAGCGTAGAAGAGACCCAGTACTTC.

The J gene is TRBJ2-5, the V gene TRBV7-3; D is perhaps TRBD2 (5 bases). Germline V gene data show CDR1 as SGHTA and CDR2 as FQGTGA. This CDR3 contains 13 residues. With 4 bases removed from V and 5 bases from J, the gap between germline ends came to 11 bases. CDR3 sequence: CASSSGVSETQYF. The DNA of the CDR3 is TGTGCCAGCAGCTCCGGGGTCAGTGAGACCCAGTACTTC.

The chain joins TRBV28 to TRBJ2-1, with 7 nucleotides matching TRBD2. V was clipped by 6 bases and J by 4 bases; unmatched bases: 6. Per the germline V gene, CDR1 is MDHEN and CDR2 is SYDVKM. The CDR3 totals 14 residues. The CDR3 DNA follows: TGTGCCAGCAGCCGGGGGAGGGCTTACAATGAGCAGTTCTTC. It codes for CASSRGRAYNEQFF.

The V call is TRBV11-2, the J call TRBJ1-2; TRBD1 might be the D (6 bases). V was clipped by 5 bases and J by 6 bases, with 25 bases between them. CDR1 and CDR2 from the germline V gene are SGHAT and FQNNGV. There are 17 residues in the CDR3. The CDR3: CASSPQHSAGALDGYTF. In DNA form, the CDR3 reads TGTGCCAGCAGCCCCCAACATTCGGCAGGGGCCTTGGATGGCTACACCTTC.

V gene TRBV11-2 combines with J gene TRBJ2-7; D gene unclear. Germline V gene sequence: CDR1 SGHAT, CDR2 FQNNGV. The ends were cut back, 6 bases at V and 0 bases at J, with 12 bases in the middle. The CDR3 extends over 14 amino acids. The CDR3 region has the DNA TGTGCCAGCAGTACGAACCCCCGCTCCTACGAGCAGTACTTC. Translating it yields CASSTNPRSYEQYF.

The V call is TRBV4-3, the J call TRBJ1-1; no reliable D call. This CDR3 region has 15 residues. The V end was cut by 0 bases, the J end by 0 bases, with 8 bases between. Germline CDR1 and CDR2: LGHNA and YSLEER. CDR3 in amino acids: CASSQEGTVNTEAFF. In DNA form, the CDR3 reads TGCGCCAGCAGCCAAGAGGGAACAGTGAACACTGAAGCTTTCTTT.

The J gene is TRBJ2-3, the V gene TRBV5-1; D unresolved. V was shortened by 4 bases and J by 1 base, with 4 bases between the two germline ends. Germline assignment: CDR1 SGHRS and CDR2 YFSETQ. The CDR3 has 12 residues. The CDR3 region has the DNA TGCGCCAGCAGCGCGGGCACAGATACGCAGTATTTT. This sequence encodes CASSAGTDTQYF.

The chain recombines TRBV27 with TRBJ1-1, with D tentatively TRBD1 (6 bases). This CDR3 spans 13 amino acids. CDR1 and CDR2 (germline): MNHEY, SMNVEV (reference sequence). V lost 7 bases to trimming and J lost 6 bases, with 15 bases between them. CDR3 in DNA: TGTGCCAGCATTCTTCAGGGGATGGCTGAAGCTTTCTTT. Protein: CASILQGMAEAFF.

Concerning this clone itself: The sample holds other DNA sequences that translate to the same CDR3. This rearrangement joins TRBV5-6 to TRBJ1-1; D perhaps matches TRBD1 (5 bases). Per the germline V gene, CDR1 is SGHDT and CDR2 is YYEEEE. The CDR3 length is 13 residues. Trimming left V 0 bases short and J 4 bases short, with 7 bases between. CDR3 DNA: TGTGCCAGCAGCTTGGATAGGGGCACTGAAGCTTTCTTT. Translated: CASSLDRGTEAFF. The full variable domain, completed using reference TRBV5-6 and TRBJ1-1, is DAGVTQSPTHLIKTRGQQVTLRCSPKSGHDTVSWYQQALGQGPQFIFQYYEEEERQRGNFPDRFSGHQFPNYSSELNVNALLLGDSALYLCASSLDRGTEAFFGQGTRLTVV.

For this clone: A single base separates this from a much larger clone, so it may be a read error. CDR3 nucleotide sequence: TGTGCCAGCAGCCTCAGGGGGCAGAACACTGAAGCTTTCTTT. As protein: CASSLRGQNTEAFF. This chain joins TRBV7-2 and TRBJ1-1, with 8 bases that match TRBD1. In germline, CDR1 is SGHTA, CDR2 FQGNSA. The CDR3 covers 14 residues. V lost 5 bases and J lost 1; bases outside the gene matches: 3.

The chain links TRBV2 to TRBJ1-4; the D gene is possibly TRBD1 (5 bases). The ends were cut back, 6 bases at V and 7 bases at J, with 21 bases in the middle. This CDR3 has 16 residues. The germline gives CDR1 SNHLY, CDR2 FYNNEI. This CDR3 is CASRLQVISRGEKLFF. The CDR3, as DNA: TGTGCCAGCAGGCTACAGGTTATTTCACGCGGTGAAAAACTGTTTTTT.

The V call is TRBV2, the J call TRBJ2-7, with a tentative D call TRBD2 (7 bases). Germline loops: CDR1 SNHLY, CDR2 FYNNEI. V lost 6 bases and J 6 bases, leaving 15 bases between the germline ends. The CDR3 covers 13 residues. CDR3 in DNA: TGTGCCAGCAGCCCTAGGGGGGGCGGCGAGCAGTACTTC. It is translated as CASSPRGGGEQYF.

The chain has TRBV7-3 and TRBJ2-7; D remains ambiguous. CDR3 length: 12 amino acids. In germline, CDR1 is SGHTA, CDR2 FQGTGA. Trimming left V 2 bases short and J 6 bases short, with 8 bases between. CDR3 nucleotide sequence: TGTGCCAGCAGCTTAGATTTCGGCGAGCAGTACTTC. As protein: CASSLDFGEQYF.

In this sample, this clone turned up a few times. Written as DNA, the CDR3 is TGTGCCAGCTCACCGCGACAGGGGGGGATAGTCTCTGAAGCTTTCTTT. This translates into CASSPRQGGIVSEAFF. This chain uses TRBV18 with TRBJ1-1; 9 nucleotides match TRBD1. Germline CDR1 is KGHSH and CDR2 is LQKENI. With 3 bases clipped from V and 6 bases from J, the junction kept 11 bases outside the gene matches. This CDR3 region has 16 residues.

This clone was counted ten times or more. The chain uses TRBV7-3 and TRBJ2-2; 7 nucleotides align to TRBD1. V shed 5 bases and J 4 bases; nucleotides not matched to a gene: 7. Germline CDR1 and CDR2: SGHTA and FQGTGA. CDR3 length: 15 residues. CDR3 coding DNA: TGTGCCAGCAGCCCCCAAAGGACAGGCACCGGGGAGCTGTTTTTT. Amino acid sequence: CASSPQRTGTGELFF.